This T cell receptor (beta chain) was profiled in a study of T cell changes during pregnancy in multiple sclerosis. V lost 0 bases to trimming and J lost 4 bases; unmatched junction nucleotides: 3. The CDR3 runs 14 residues. Germline CDR1 is SGHVS and CDR2 is FQNEAQ. The method was immunoSEQ multiplex PCR; TCRdb's version includes in-frame clones alone and lacks a portion of them. Seen here are approximately 120,000 clones, roughly 97% observed once, and the top ten hold roughly 0.45%. The sample consisted of peripheral blood, taken after pregnancy. The TCR comes from a female donor with multiple sclerosis, enrolled in a pregnancy study. The chain recombines TRBV7-8 with TRBJ2-7; 7 nucleotides agree with TRBD2. CDR3 DNA: TGTGCCAGCAGCTTAGCTTCTAGCGGTTACGAGCAGTACTTC. This translates into CASSLASSGYEQYF.